This TCR beta chain emerged from a study of metastatic and nonmetastatic thyroid tumors. Study details: Malignant and benign thyroid patients had repertoires compared in peripheral blood and tumor or nodule tissue. General study results and limits: For both blood and tumor, malignant thyroid tumors reportedly showed significantly higher TCR beta diversity than benign nodules did.

Thyroid surgery was performed in patients who had received no treatment beforehand. Through MiXCR, TCRdb re-clonotyped the PCR reads. This table holds approximately 38,000 clones, about 17% found once. This clone has a count of ten or more. Antigen: not known. The CDR3 runs 17 residues. Germline-derived CDR1 and CDR2 are LGHNA and YNFKEQ. V lost 5 bases and J lost 2; bases outside the gene matches: 12. The chain couples TRBV4-2 to TRBJ2-5; 9 nucleotides align to TRBD2. This receptor was taken from a female donor with papillary thyroid cancer or a benign thyroid nodule (not recorded which). Some clones in this sample may be carry-over from other donors' samples. Material: tumor tissue. The CDR3 loop is CASSNQQLSGGQETQYF. The CDR3 DNA follows: TGTGCCAGCAGCAACCAGCAGCTTAGCGGGGGTCAAGAGACCCAGTACTTC.